This note documents a single TCR beta chain sequence. Unmatched junction bases numbered 3, after V lost 5 bases and J lost 0 bases. The CDR3 consists of 15 residues. TCRdb used MiXCR to reprocess the 5' RACE reads, holding one entry per CDR3 protein. Among 250,000 to 350,000 distinct CDR3 sequences listed, just under 20% were seen once. The sample belongs to a study of T-cell memory formation after mild COVID-19. Sequences were obtained from PBMCs or a T cell subset sorted from them (not recorded which). This receptor was taken from a young man who had mild COVID-19 (a few samples of this study predate the infection). Cell type and time point are not known. This chain connects TRBV12-3 or TRBV12-4 to TRBJ1-3; 8 nucleotides match TRBD1. The CDR3 DNA reads TGTGCCAGCAGTCCGGACAGGGTCTCTGGAAACACCATATATTTT. The encoded protein is CASSPDRVSGNTIYF.